The 16 T cell receptor beta chains below come from one sample, sequenced in a study of T cell repertoires in cytomegalovirus infection. TCRdb ran MiXCR on the reads and lists one entry per CDR3 protein. The profile covers some 920,000 distinct CDR3 sequences, with roughly 31% appearing a single time and about an eighth taken by the ten largest. These receptors' antigens are unknown. Sequencing used cultured CD8+ T cells from PBMCs, obtained from culture after CMV antigen stimulation. These receptors were obtained from a human donor in good health (CMV status not recorded). Some clones in this sample may be carry-over from other donors' samples.

This clonotype has at least ten counts. The chain has TRBV7-6 and TRBJ2-2; D gene unclear. With 1 base removed from V and 0 bases from J, the gap between germline ends came to 9 bases. This CDR3 is 16 amino acids long. Germline V gene data show CDR1 as SGHVS and CDR2 as FNYEAQ. The DNA for the CDR3 is TGTGCCAGCAGCTTAGACCCTCGGGCGAACACCGGGGAGCTGTTTTTT. It encodes CASSLDPRANTGELFF.

The chain recombines TRBV4-3 with TRBJ1-2; 9 nucleotides line up with TRBD1. The length of the CDR3 is 16 residues. From germline, CDR1 is LGHNA and CDR2 YSLEER. Unmatched junction bases numbered 7, after V lost 3 bases and J lost 2 bases. Here the CDR3 reads CASSHDVTGGNYGYTF. The CDR3 DNA is TGCGCCAGCAGCCATGATGTCACAGGGGGCAACTATGGCTACACCTTC.

This clonotype was counted a few times. The V and J genes are TRBV15 and TRBJ2-1, with 9 bases fitting TRBD1. Germline CDR1 LNHNV, CDR2 YYDKDF (reference sequence). With 5 bases clipped from V and 0 bases from J, the junction kept 11 bases outside the gene matches. CDR3 length equals 18 residues. As DNA, the CDR3 is TGTGCCACCAGCCACCGGGACAGGGTGAATTTCTCCTACAATGAGCAGTTCTTC. Translating it yields CATSHRDRVNFSYNEQFF.

The chain uses TRBV7-9 and TRBJ2-2; possibly TRBD1 for D (6 bases). The CDR3 has 16 residues. Germline CDR1 SEHNR, CDR2 FQNEAQ (reference sequence). With 7 bases removed from V and 4 bases from J, the gap between germline ends came to 19 bases. The CDR3 nucleotides read TGTGCCAGCACCGATCCCTTGGGGGCGAGCACCGGGGAGCTGTTTTTT. Translated: CASTDPLGASTGELFF.

This chain joins TRBV18 and TRBJ2-2; a possible D gene is TRBD1 (6 bases). The V and J ends lost 8 bases and 6 bases respectively, with 10 bases between them. The CDR3 has 12 amino acids. The germline V gene encodes CDR1 KGHSH and CDR2 LQKENI. CDR3 coding DNA: TGTGCCAGCCAACAGGGTTCCGGGGAGCTGTTTTTT. It translates to CASQQGSGELFF.

The rearrangement joins TRBV14 to TRBJ1-1, with D perhaps TRBD1 (5 bases). Germline V CDR1 and CDR2: SGHDN, FVKESK. V was pared by 2 bases and J by 0 bases, with 10 bases between. There are 15 residues in the CDR3. CDR3 nucleotide sequence: TGTGCCAGCAGCCAATCGACAGCATTGAACACTGAAGCTTTCTTT. It yields the protein CASSQSTALNTEAFF.

The chain combines TRBV2 with TRBJ2-5; 11 bases map to TRBD1. The V and J ends lost 6 bases and 4 bases, in that order; junction bases with no gene match: 4. This CDR3 is 14 amino acids long. The germline gives CDR1 SNHLY, CDR2 FYNNEI. CDR3 nucleotide sequence: TGTGCCAGCAGGGGACAGGGGGTAGGAGAGACCCAGTACTTC. This sequence encodes CASRGQGVGETQYF.

J is TRBJ1-2 and V is TRBV7-2, with D hard to call. V lost 0 bases and J 8 bases, leaving 13 bases between the germline ends. Germline CDR1 is SGHTA and CDR2 is FQGNSA. There are 14 residues in the CDR3. The DNA of the CDR3 is TGTGCCAGCAGCTTAGCGCGGGCTAGGGAGGGCTACACCTTC. The encoded protein is CASSLARAREGYTF.

This clonotype was seen ten or more times. This chain connects TRBV7-6 to TRBJ2-3; the D call may be TRBD1 or TRBD2 (6 bases each). CDR1 and CDR2 from the germline V gene are SGHVS and FNYEAQ. The V and J ends lost 5 bases and 5 bases respectively, with 17 bases between them. The CDR3 extends over 15 amino acids. This chain's CDR3 is CASSLMGGREDTQYF. The CDR3 region has the DNA TGTGCCAGCAGCCTGATGGGGGGCCGGGAAGATACGCAGTATTTT.

The DNA for the CDR3 is TGTGCCAGGGGGGGTATCACAGGGGGCGGGAATGGCTACACCTTC. The encoded protein is CARGGITGGGNGYTF. The V and J genes are TRBV27 and TRBJ1-2; 9 bases match TRBD1. Germline CDR1 MNHEY, CDR2 SMNVEV (reference sequence). The CDR3 loop spans 15 amino acids. V lost 9 bases and J lost 6; bases outside the gene matches: 14.

The V gene is TRBV6-5, the J gene TRBJ1-1, with unresolved D. The length of the CDR3 is 11 residues. V was trimmed by 6 bases and J by 3 bases, leaving 5 bases between them. The germline V gene has CDR1 MNHEY and CDR2 SVGAGI. The CDR3 loop is CASRQYTEAFF. DNA for the CDR3: TGTGCCAGCAGACAGTACACTGAAGCTTTCTTT.

V and J are TRBV27 and TRBJ2-3, with D hard to call. Trimming left V 0 bases short and J 4 bases short, with 8 bases between. There are 14 residues in the CDR3. Looked up from germline, CDR1 is MNHEY and CDR2 is SMNVEV (reference sequence). The CDR3 DNA reads as TGTGCCAGCAGTTTATCCTGGGGTCCAGATACGCAGTATTTT. Its translation is CASSLSWGPDTQYF.

The CDR3 sequence: CSARDPYRARSNYGYTF. CDR3 nucleotide sequence: TGCAGTGCTAGGGACCCCTACAGGGCTCGTTCTAACTATGGCTACACCTTC. The chain combines TRBV20-1 with TRBJ1-2, with D possibly TRBD1 on 6 matching bases. This CDR3 contains 17 residues. Germline V lookup: CDR1 DFQATT, CDR2 SNEGSKA (reference sequence). The V end lost 3 bases, the J end lost 0 bases, and 20 bases lay between the germline ends.

In this sample, this clonotype turned up a few times. The V gene is TRBV12-5, the J gene TRBJ2-2, with D maybe TRBD1 (6 bases). From germline, CDR1 is LGHNT and CDR2 FRNRAP. This CDR3 has 11 amino acids. CDR3 coding DNA: TGTGAGACAGGACTTGCCGGGGAGCTGTTTTTT. This codes for CETGLAGELFF. Combining the CDR3 with reference TRBV12-5 and TRBJ2-2 gives the whole variable domain DARVTQTPRHKVTEMGQEVTMRCQPILGHNTVFWYRQTMMQGLELLAYFRNRAPLDDSGMPKDRFSAEMPDATLATLKIQPSEPRDSAVYFCETGLAGELFFGEGSRLTVL.

This chain's CDR3 is CASSFGERGGYTF. CDR3 coding DNA: TGTGCCAGCAGCTTTGGGGAACGGGGAGGCTACACCTTC. The rearrangement uses TRBV13 and TRBJ1-2; D gene unclear. The CDR3 extends over 13 amino acids. Germline V gives CDR1 PRHDT, CDR2 FYEKMQ (reference sequence). With 3 bases removed from V and 8 bases from J, the gap between germline ends came to 13 bases.

The table lists this clonotype with a few counts. V usage is TRBV9 and J usage is TRBJ2-2; TRBD2 might be the D (6 bases). V was clipped by 2 bases and J by 0 bases, with 11 bases between them. This CDR3 contains 16 residues. Per the germline V gene, CDR1 is SGDLS and CDR2 is YYNGEE. As DNA, the CDR3 is TGTGCCAGCAGCGTCCTCGGGGGTCCGAACACCGGGGAGCTGTTTTTT. Protein product: CASSVLGGPNTGELFF.